A selection of T cell receptor beta chains follows, all from one sample in a study of T-cell memory formation after mild COVID-19. MiXCR, run by TCRdb on the 5' RACE reads, gives a single entry per CDR3 protein. This table holds tens of thousands of distinct CDR3 sequences, less than 15% found once. Sequencing input: PBMCs or a T cell subset sorted from them (not recorded which). Receptors were obtained from a man in his late teens or twenties who had mild COVID-19 (a few samples of this study predate the infection). Cell type and time point are not known. Both conserved end residues are part of each CDR3. The D gene is left open where the match is weak. Only part of the rows carry a size: once, few, many, or a class if the clone is expanded.

V gene	clone size	D gene	J gene	CDR3 DNA	CDR3 protein
TRBV7-2	.	.	TRBJ2-3	TGTGCCAGCAACACTAGAGGAGATACGCAGTATTTT	CASNTRGDTQYF
TRBV28	.	.	TRBJ1-1	TGTGCCAGCAGTTTATGTGAGCGGACAGAATCTCCCGTGAACACTGAAGCTTTCTTT	CASSLCERTESPVNTEAFF
TRBV10-1	.	TRBD1	TRBJ2-1	TGCGCCAGCAGTGATCCGGGACAGGGTAGCGATGAGCAGTTCTTC	CASSDPGQGSDEQFF
TRBV12-3/TRBV12-4	once	TRBD2	TRBJ2-1	TGTGCCAGCAGCCCCGGGACTAGCGGGGCAGGTGAGCAGTTCTTC	CASSPGTSGAGEQFF
TRBV7-2	few	TRBD2	TRBJ2-7	TGTGCCAGCAGCTCTCCCCCCACCGGGACTAGCGGGGGGCAGAGCTCCTACGAGCAGTACTTC	CASSSPPTGTSGGQSSYEQYF
TRBV7-9	.	.	TRBJ1-2	TGTGCCAGCAGCTCATTCGGGACACCTAACTATGGCTACACCTTC	CASSSFGTPNYGYTF
TRBV20-1	few	.	TRBJ2-7	TGCAGTGCTAGAGATCCAGGGGGGTACGAGCAGTACTTC	CSARDPGGYEQYF
TRBV4-3	few	TRBD1	TRBJ2-7	TGCGCCAGCAGCCAAGTGGAGGGGACAGGGTTCTACGAGCAGTACTTC	CASSQVEGTGFYEQYF
TRBV5-4	.	.	TRBJ2-2	TGTGCCAGCAGCCCAGGCGGGGTCGGCACCGGGGAGCTGTTTTTT	CASSPGGVGTGELFF
TRBV9	few	.	TRBJ2-2	TGTGCCAGCAGCCCCCAAAACAGAGGCGCCGGGGAGCTGTTTTTT	CASSPQNRGAGELFF
TRBV6-5	.	.	TRBJ1-2	TGTGCCAGCAGTTACTCGGCGGCATCCTATGGCTACACCTTC	CASSYSAASYGYTF
TRBV7-9	few	.	TRBJ2-3	TGTGCCAGCAGCTCGGCCGGGGCGACAGGATTGGGTGAGGTTCCAGATACGCAGTATTTT	CASSSAGATGLGEVPDTQYF
TRBV18	.	TRBD2	TRBJ2-5	TGTGCCAGCTCACCACGGGCAGCGGGGGGAGAAGAGACCCAGTACTTC	CASSPRAAGGEETQYF
TRBV5-1	.	.	TRBJ2-2	TGCGCCAGCAGCTTGTTCAGCGCACCCCCCCGGGGTGGGGAGCTGTTTTTT	CASSLFSAPPRGGELFF
TRBV4-3	many	.	TRBJ2-7	TGCGCCAGCAGCCAAGGCTCCGGGATCTCCTACGAGCAGTACTTC	CASSQGSGISYEQYF
TRBV5-5	few	.	TRBJ1-2	TGTGCCAGCAGCTTACAGGGAGATGTGGACTATGGCTACACCTTC	CASSLQGDVDYGYTF
TRBV12-3/TRBV12-4	many	.	TRBJ2-1	TGTGCCAGCAGTTCGGGGACTTACTACAATGAGCAGTTCTTC	CASSSGTYYNEQFF
TRBV28	few	TRBD2	TRBJ2-1	TGTGCCAGCAGTTCAACGCGGACTAGCGGGCTCTACAATGAGCAGTTCTTC	CASSSTRTSGLYNEQFF
TRBV15	few	.	TRBJ1-1	TGTGCCACCACCCATCACGGATTGAACACTGAAGCTTTCTTT	CATTHHGLNTEAFF
TRBV6-1	few	.	TRBJ2-1	TGTGCCAGCGGGGGATCGGAATACAATGAGCAGTTCTTC	CASGGSEYNEQFF
TRBV20-1	few	.	TRBJ2-6	TGCAGTGCTAGTAGGGTTAAGGGGGGCGCGTACGGGGCCAACGTCCTGACTTTC	CSASRVKGGAYGANVLTF
TRBV6-5	few	TRBD1	TRBJ2-3	TGTGCCAGCAGTGATATTGGGACAGGGCATAAAGATACGCAGTATTTT	CASSDIGTGHKDTQYF
TRBV7-8	few	.	TRBJ1-5	TGTGCCAGCAGCTTACAGGGGTACAGCAATCAGCCCCAGCATTTT	CASSLQGYSNQPQHF
TRBV2	.	.	TRBJ1-2	TGTGCCACCTCATACGGGGGGTATGACACCTTC	CATSYGGYDTF
TRBV3-1	few	TRBD2	TRBJ2-1	TGTGCCAGCAGCCAAGTGGGCTTGGCGGGGGGGCAAAATGAGCAGTTCTTC	CASSQVGLAGGQNEQFF
TRBV4-2	.	.	TRBJ2-2	TGTGCCAGCAGCCCCTCCAACGGGGCCGGGGAGCTGTTTTTT	CASSPSNGAGELFF
TRBV7-9	.	.	TRBJ1-2	TGTGCCAGCAGGGGGACATTGGACTATGGCTACACCTTC	CASRGTLDYGYTF
TRBV4-1	few	.	TRBJ1-5	TGCGCCAGCAGCCAAGATCCGTCCACTAGTCAGCCCCAGCATTTT	CASSQDPSTSQPQHF
TRBV7-2	.	.	TRBJ2-7	TGTGCCAGCAGCTTATGGCAGGGGCAGGACTACGAGCAGTACTTC	CASSLWQGQDYEQYF
TRBV5-1	few	TRBD1	TRBJ2-5	TGCGCCAGCAGAAACTACAGGGGCCAAGAGACCCAGTACTTC	CASRNYRGQETQYF
TRBV14	large	TRBD1	TRBJ1-2	TGTGCCAGCAGCGGGACAGGGAACTATGGCTACACCTTC	CASSGTGNYGYTF
TRBV6-5	once	.	TRBJ2-1	TGTGCCAGCAGTTACTCATCGAGGCCTGACGGGGTGGGGTGGGATGAGCAGTTCTTC	CASSYSSRPDGVGWDEQFF
TRBV7-9	few	TRBD1	TRBJ2-5	TGTGCCAGCAGCTCACAGGACAGGGGGCGGGAGACCCAGTACTTC	CASSSQDRGRETQYF
TRBV4-3	few	TRBD1	TRBJ1-2	TGCGCCAGCAGCCCGCGGACAGGGGGATACTATGGCTACACCTTC	CASSPRTGGYYGYTF
TRBV9	.	.	TRBJ2-7	TGTGCCAGCAGCGTTGGACAGCTTAGCTCCTACGAGCAGTACTTC	CASSVGQLSSYEQYF
TRBV7-6	few	.	TRBJ2-1	TGTGCCAGCGGCTTTGGATCCAATGAGCAGTTCTTC	CASGFGSNEQFF
TRBV4-1	.	.	TRBJ1-1	TGCGCCAGCAGCCAGAGGGGGAACACTGAAGCTTTCTTT	CASSQRGNTEAFF